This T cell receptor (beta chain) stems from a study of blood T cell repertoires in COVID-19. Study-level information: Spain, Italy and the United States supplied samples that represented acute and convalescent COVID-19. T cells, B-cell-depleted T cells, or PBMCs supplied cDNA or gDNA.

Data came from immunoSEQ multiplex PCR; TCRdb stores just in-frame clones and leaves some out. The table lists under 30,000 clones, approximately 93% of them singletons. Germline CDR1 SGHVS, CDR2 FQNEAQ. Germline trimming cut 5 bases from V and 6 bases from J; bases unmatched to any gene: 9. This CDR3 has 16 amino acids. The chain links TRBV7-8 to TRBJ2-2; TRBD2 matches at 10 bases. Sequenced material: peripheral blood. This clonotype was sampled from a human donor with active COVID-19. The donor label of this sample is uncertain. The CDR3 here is CASSKLAGPFSGELFF. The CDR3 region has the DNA TGTGCCAGCAGCAAACTAGCGGGACCCTTCTCCGGGGAGCTGTTTTTT.